This T cell receptor (beta chain) was sequenced in a study of T cells in Graves' hyperthyroidism and ophthalmopathy. Study context: Peripheral blood was secured at the point of initial diagnosis, before any treatment.

A note on this clonotype: With a much larger clone just one base away, this may be a read error.

CDR1 is SGHVS, CDR2 FQNEAQ, per germline. The CDR3 covers 12 residues. RNA transcripts served as the template for amplifying TCR beta CDR3 regions. Researchers ran a first-round RT-PCR on the TCR CDR3 using the HTBI primer set. MiXCR, run by TCRdb on the multiplex PCR reads, gives a single entry per CDR3 protein. The data show 500,000 or so distinct CDR3 sequences, about 16% seen once. Specimen: blood. The chain uses TRBV7-8 and TRBJ2-3; D is possibly TRBD2 (6 bases). The TCR originated in a woman aged 25 to 39 with Graves' ophthalmopathy. The CDR3 bases are TGTACCAGCGGGTTGAGTGGGGATACGCAGTATTTT. Translating gives CTSGLSGDTQYF. The whole variable domain, filled in from reference TRBV7-8 and TRBJ2-3, reads GAGVSQSPRYKVAKRGQDVALRCDPISGHVSLFWYQQALGQGPEFLTYFQNEAQLDKSGLPSDRFFAERPEGSVSTLKIQRTQQEDSAVYLCTSGLSGDTQYFGPGTRLTVL.